The 3 T cell receptor beta chains presented below share a single source sample, sequenced in a study of control samples from healthy donors and cancer patients. Profiled with immunoSEQ multiplex PCR; TCRdb holds only in-frame clones, not every one. The sample has roughly 140,000 clones; roughly 93% are singletons. The sample was blood. The receptors here all came from a man over 45 in good health.

The chain joins TRBV9 to TRBJ2-1; D remains unclear. Trimming removed 4 bases from V and 10 bases from J, with 15 bases in between. The CDR3 consists of 13 residues. CDR1 is SGDLS, CDR2 YYNGEE, per germline. Here the CDR3 reads CASSPSWLQEQFF. CDR3 coding DNA: TGTGCCAGCAGCCCTTCCTGGCTTCAGGAGCAGTTCTTC.

The DNA for the CDR3 is TGTGCCAGCAGCGTATCGGCTAGCGGGTTAGAGACCCAGTACTTC. It encodes CASSVSASGLETQYF. J is TRBJ2-5 and V is TRBV9, with 8 nucleotides matching TRBD2. CDR1 is SGDLS and CDR2 is YYNGEE in the germline V gene. V was pared by 1 base and J by 4 bases, with 6 bases of the junction left unmatched. The CDR3 covers 15 residues.

The V and J genes are TRBV19 and TRBJ1-1; 9 bases fit TRBD1. V gave up 6 bases and J gave up 3 bases; unmatched junction bases: 8. This CDR3 spans 15 amino acids. Per germline, CDR1 LNHDA and CDR2 SQIVND (reference sequence). The CDR3 DNA is TGTGCCAGTAGCCCGGGACAGGGTAGTTACACTGAAGCTTTCTTT. Protein sequence: CASSPGQGSYTEAFF. The variable domain in full, completed from reference TRBV19 and TRBJ1-1, reads DGGITQSPKYLFRKEGQNVTLSCEQNLNHDAMYWYRQDPGQGLRLIYYSQIVNDFQKGDIAEGYSVSREKKESFPLTVTSAQKNPTAFYLCASSPGQGSYTEAFFGQGTRLTVV.